This TCR beta chain was profiled in a study of CD8+CD57+ T cells in acquired aplastic anemia. This CDR3 contains 14 residues. CDR1 is ENHRY, CDR2 SYGVKD, per germline. V lost 10 bases and J lost 5, with 18 bases in between. TCR beta VDJ and CDR3 profiling used genomic DNA as template. TCRdb re-called the reads with MiXCR, one entry per CDR3 protein. The profile shows around 430,000 distinct CDR3 sequences, around a third of them singletons. This clonotype appeared many times. Patients sequenced had flow cytometry evidence of CD8+CD57+ cell expansion. None of the patients had been given any therapy when their blood was sampled.

Material for sequencing was sorted CD4+, CD8+, or CD8+CD57+ T cells (not recorded which) from PBMCs. The origin of this receptor is a human donor with aplastic anemia. J is TRBJ1-5 and V is TRBV10-3, with D possibly TRBD1 on 6 matching bases. For the CDR3, the DNA is TGTGCCACCGCGGGAGGGGGTCGGGATCAGCCCCAGCATTTT. This encodes CATAGGGRDQPQHF.